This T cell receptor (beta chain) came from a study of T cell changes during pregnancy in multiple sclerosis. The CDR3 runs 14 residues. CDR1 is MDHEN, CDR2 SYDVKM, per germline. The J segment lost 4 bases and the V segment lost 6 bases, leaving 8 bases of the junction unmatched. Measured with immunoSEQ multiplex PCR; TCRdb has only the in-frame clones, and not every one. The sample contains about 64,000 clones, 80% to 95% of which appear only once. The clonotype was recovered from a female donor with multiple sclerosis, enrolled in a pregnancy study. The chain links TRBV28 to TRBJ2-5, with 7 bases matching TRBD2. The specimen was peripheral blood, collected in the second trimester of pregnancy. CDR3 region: CASSASGMSETQYF. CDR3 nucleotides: TGTGCCAGCAGCGCGAGCGGGATGTCAGAGACCCAGTACTTC.